The clone carrying this TCR beta chain was observed a handful of times. What it recognizes is unknown. With no exceptions, donors were healthy Caucasians. The record originates from a study of identical twins. Study-wide results and caveats: Possibly, invariant MAIT and iNKT cells partly confounded zero-insertion analyses. For out-of-frame beta sequences, excess twin sharing was weaker. With monozygotic twins, out-of-frame TCR alpha sharing exceeded what models estimated.

One entry per CDR3 protein, called by TCRdb with MiXCR from the 5' RACE reads. The sample has around 300,000 distinct CDR3 sequences; approximately 8% are singletons. Trimming stripped 4 bases from V and 2 bases from J, with 19 bases between. Looked up from germline, CDR1 is LGHNA and CDR2 is YNFKEQ. The CDR3 totals 17 residues. The data were also submitted as part of a second study, on yellow fever vaccine responses in identical twins.

The sequenced material came from memory (CD45RO+) T cells sorted from blood. The gene calls are TRBV4-2 and TRBJ2-3; possible D gene TRBD2, 6 bases. The TCR originated in a woman under 30 in good health. The CDR3 coding sequence is TGTGCCAGCAGCCTCGGGAGAGCGGACCCTTTCACAGATACGCAGTATTTT. Translated, it gives CASSLGRADPFTDTQYF.